The clone carrying this T cell receptor beta chain was counted only a few times. What it binds is unknown. The sample originates from a study of T-cell memory formation after mild COVID-19. On the study more broadly: TCR clusters showed largely donor specificity.

General study results and limits: Second-wave clones reaching peak frequency on day 37 lacked confirmed SARS-CoV-2 specificity.

The CDR3 extends over 15 amino acids. CDR1 SGHTA and CDR2 FQGNSA come from the germline V gene. V was pared by 3 bases and J by 5 bases, with 11 bases between. TCRdb reprocessed the 5' RACE reads via MiXCR and lists one record per CDR3 protein. The sample has 120,000 to 150,000 distinct CDR3 sequences, 15% to 20% seen once. The TCR comes from an adult woman who had mild COVID-19 (a few samples of this study predate the infection). Cell type and time point are not known. The V call is TRBV7-2, the J call TRBJ2-6; perhaps TRBD1 as D (5 bases). The sequenced sample consisted of PBMCs or a T cell subset sorted from them (not recorded which). The CDR3 nucleotides are TGTGCCAGCAGCTTCACGCAGGGCTGGGCCAACGTCCTGACTTTC. This encodes CASSFTQGWANVLTF.